A single sample gave rise to the 28 T cell receptor beta chains below, sequenced in a study of shared clonotypes between healthy human individuals (dated by TCRdb to 2019 to 2021). The method behind the library was the immunoSEQ multiplex PCR assay. TCRdb obtained this table from immuneACCESS and retained in-frame rearrangements with V and J assigned. These tables miss some clones; where compared with another copy, unresolved V genes account for less than half of the shortfall, and the remainder is unexplained. The sample table shows around 700,000 clones, and 74% are seen once. Less than 2% of the sample is held by the ten biggest clonotypes. The specimen sequenced was memory CD4+ T cells sorted from blood. The cell subset or site label for this specimen denotes: CD45RA-negative fraction. The origin of the receptors is a woman aged 25 to 39 in good health.

The chain couples TRBV2 to TRBJ2-7; 10 nucleotides line up with TRBD2. CDR1 and CDR2 from the germline V gene are SNHLY and FYNNEI. The CDR3 spans 14 residues. Trimming cost V 4 bases and J 3 bases; bases outside gene matches: 3. The chain's CDR3 is CASSGGLADYEQYF. DNA for the CDR3: TGTGCCAGCAGTGGTGGACTAGCGGACTACGAGCAGTACTTC.

The chain uses TRBV2 and TRBJ2-7; D gene ambiguous. This CDR3 has 14 residues. V was pared by 5 bases and J by 5 bases, with 16 bases between. Germline CDR1 reads SNHLY; CDR2 reads FYNNEI. CDR3 residues: CASSWDRAVNEQYF. The CDR3 region has the DNA TGTGCCAGCAGTTGGGATAGGGCAGTGAACGAGCAGTACTTC.

The chain combines TRBV18 with TRBJ2-7; perhaps D is TRBD1 or TRBD2 (5 bases each). Germline-derived CDR1 and CDR2 are KGHSH and LQKENI. The CDR3 covers 16 residues. Trimming stripped 6 bases from V and 3 bases from J, with 21 bases between. The DNA of the CDR3 is TGTGCCAGCTCGTCGGCGCCGGGACGGAGAGACTACGAGCAGTACTTC. Translation: CASSSAPGRRDYEQYF.

This clone was counted a single time. The CDR3 region has the DNA TGTGCCAGCAGCTTAACAGGGTGGAAAAACAATGAGCAGTTCTTC. It encodes CASSLTGWKNNEQFF. The V call is TRBV7-8, the J call TRBJ2-1; possibly TRBD1 for D (6 bases). V lost 2 bases to trimming and J lost 5 bases, with 13 bases between them. Germline V lookup: CDR1 SGHVS, CDR2 FQNEAQ. This CDR3 contains 15 residues.

The chain joins TRBV9 to TRBJ2-2; 12 bases are a match to TRBD2. This CDR3 comprises 18 residues. Germline CDR1 reads SGDLS; CDR2 reads YYNGEE. The junction had 5 bases not matched to a gene; V was cut back by 2 bases and J by 0 bases. CDR3 coding DNA: TGTGCCAGCAGCGTTCTAGCGGGAGGGCCCGCGAACACCGGGGAGCTGTTTTTT. It specifies CASSVLAGGPANTGELFF. Drawing the rest from reference TRBV9 and TRBJ2-2, the complete variable domain is DSGVTQTPKHLITATGQRVTLRCSPRSGDLSVYWYQQSLDQGLQFLIQYYNGEERAKGNILERFSAQQFPDLHSELNLSSLELGDSALYFCASSVLAGGPANTGELFFGEGSRLTVL.

Only one count was recorded for this clone. The chain is built from TRBV10-2 and TRBJ2-1, with 8 bases that match TRBD2. CDR3 length: 18 amino acids. Germline loops: CDR1 WSHSY, CDR2 SAAADI. V lost 2 bases and J lost 5; bases outside the gene matches: 14. CDR3 nucleotide sequence: TGCGCCAGCAGTGAGATAGTTCCGGGGGGGCTAGCGGACAATGAGCAGTTCTTC. Residues: CASSEIVPGGLADNEQFF.

About this clone itself: The identical CDR3 is also encoded by other nucleotide sequences in the sample. The chain carries TRBV28 and TRBJ1-5, with D hard to call. The length of the CDR3 is 14 residues. The V end was cut by 5 bases, the J end by 0 bases, with 8 bases between. CDR1 MDHEN and CDR2 SYDVKM come from the germline V gene. The CDR3 loop reads CASSRGSSNQPQHF. The CDR3 nucleotides read TGTGCCAGCAGTCGTGGTAGTAGCAATCAGCCCCAGCATTTT.

The rearrangement links TRBV19 to TRBJ2-3; 8 bases match TRBD2. Germline trimming cut 2 bases from V and 14 bases from J; bases unmatched to any gene: 6. The germline V gene encodes CDR1 LNHDA and CDR2 SQIVND (reference sequence). The CDR3 spans 12 residues. The CDR3 here is CASSIPGLGAYF. The CDR3 nucleotides are TGTGCCAGTAGTATACCGGGACTAGGGGCGTATTTT.

V is TRBV2 and J is TRBJ2-7; D not resolved. This CDR3 comprises 17 residues. Germline V lookup: CDR1 SNHLY, CDR2 FYNNEI. V dropped 2 bases and J dropped 4 bases, with 21 bases sitting between them. The CDR3 DNA reads TGTGCCAGCAGTGAACTGTACGCGTTGGGTATAGGTTACGAGCAGTACTTC. It yields the protein CASSELYALGIGYEQYF.

In the case of this clone: The same CDR3 is also encoded by other DNA sequences in this sample. This chain connects TRBV29-1 to TRBJ2-3; 9 bases align to TRBD1. The trim removed 6 bases at V and 5 bases at J, leaving 12 bases unmatched. Looked up from germline, CDR1 is SQVTM and CDR2 is ANQGSEA. This CDR3 spans 15 amino acids. The CDR3 here is CSVAKGGQGRDTQYF. The CDR3 bases are TGCAGCGTCGCTAAGGGGGGACAGGGTAGAGATACGCAGTATTTT.

The V and J genes are TRBV29-1 and TRBJ2-7, with TRBD2 identical over 11 bases. Trimming cost V 2 bases and J 3 bases; bases outside gene matches: 9. CDR3 length: 16 residues. Germline CDR1 is SQVTM and CDR2 is ANQGSEA. The CDR3 spells CSVERLAGGLHYEQYF. The DNA of the CDR3 is TGCAGCGTTGAAAGGCTAGCGGGAGGTCTACACTACGAGCAGTACTTC.

The rearrangement uses TRBV28 and TRBJ1-1, with 7 positions matching TRBD1. This CDR3 comprises 15 residues. Germline V CDR1 and CDR2: MDHEN, SYDVKM. V was clipped by 4 bases and J by 1 base; unmatched bases: 6. The CDR3 loop is CASSSTGAPNTEAFF. The DNA for the CDR3 is TGTGCCAGCAGTTCAACAGGGGCACCGAACACTGAAGCTTTCTTT.

V is TRBV28 and J is TRBJ2-6; D is unresolved. Germline loops: CDR1 MDHEN, CDR2 SYDVKM. The CDR3 totals 15 residues. Trimming cost V 6 bases and J 0 bases, with 9 bases left between them. The CDR3 here is CASSERTSGANVLTF. CDR3 bases: TGTGCCAGCAGCGAACGTACCTCTGGGGCCAACGTCCTGACTTTC.

A word on this clone: Other DNA sequences in this specimen translate into the identical CDR3. The chain employs TRBV18 and TRBJ2-2; D remains ambiguous. V dropped 2 bases and J dropped 0 bases, with 7 bases sitting between them. The CDR3 loop spans 15 amino acids. Germline-derived CDR1 and CDR2 are KGHSH and LQKENI. The CDR3 DNA is TGTGCCAGCTCACCAAGGCAGCCGAACACCGGGGAGCTGTTTTTT. Residues: CASSPRQPNTGELFF.

This clone was observed a handful of times. The chain joins TRBV7-2 to TRBJ2-7; D ambiguous. V was cut by 3 bases and J by 7 bases, with 19 bases left in between. The germline gives CDR1 SGHTA, CDR2 FQGNSA. This CDR3 is 15 amino acids long. DNA of the CDR3: TGTGCCAGCAGCTTGCAAGGGCTAGTTGAAGGGGAGCAGTACTTC. It codes for CASSLQGLVEGEQYF.

At least ten counts were recorded for this clone. V is TRBV18 and J is TRBJ1-5; D is uncertain. V was shortened by 5 bases and J by 3 bases, with 14 bases between the two germline ends. Germline V gives CDR1 KGHSH, CDR2 LQKENI. The CDR3 loop spans 15 amino acids. The CDR3 protein is CASSATDGDNQPQHF. CDR3 sequence (DNA): TGTGCCAGCTCAGCCACGGACGGGGACAATCAGCCCCAGCATTTT.

The V and J genes are TRBV14 and TRBJ2-3, with 9 bases lining up with TRBD1. The CDR3 sequence is 17 residues long. Germline V gene data show CDR1 as SGHDN and CDR2 as FVKESK. V lost 2 bases to trimming and J lost 4 bases; unmatched junction nucleotides: 10. The CDR3 region is CASSQRPPGQGPDTQYF. Here the CDR3 DNA reads TGTGCCAGCAGCCAAAGGCCACCGGGACAGGGACCAGATACGCAGTATTTT.

Concerning this clone itself: Other DNA sequences in the same sample also yield this CDR3. The rearrangement links TRBV5-1 to TRBJ2-5; maybe TRBD1 (5 bases). V was shortened by 1 base and J by 5 bases, with 9 bases between the two germline ends. Germline loops: CDR1 SGHRS, CDR2 YFSETQ. The length of the CDR3 is 13 residues. The CDR3 region is CASSLQGRETQYF. In DNA, the CDR3 is TGCGCCAGCAGCTTGCAGGGTCGGGAGACCCAGTACTTC.

The CDR3, as DNA: TGCGCCAGCAGCTCGTTGGGGGTGACTAGCGGGAGTTCTACCGGGGAGCTGTTTTTT. Its translation: CASSSLGVTSGSSTGELFF. J is TRBJ2-2 and V is TRBV5-1; TRBD2 matches 12 bases. The CDR3 spans 19 residues. The V gene end was trimmed by 3 bases and the J gene end by 5 bases; junction bases not matched to a gene: 14. The V gene's germline CDR1 is SGHRS and CDR2 YFSETQ.

This clone has just one count. The DNA of the CDR3 is TGTGCCAGCAGCCCTGGACCGGGGGGGACCCAGTACTTC. It specifies CASSPGPGGTQYF. The gene calls are TRBV11-3 and TRBJ2-5; 7 nucleotides match TRBD2. The junction had 7 bases not matched to a gene; V was cut back by 5 bases and J by 7 bases. Germline V gene lookup returns CDR1 SGHNT and CDR2 YENEEA. The CDR3 extends over 13 amino acids.

The chain combines TRBV5-1 with TRBJ2-2; no definite D call. V lost 4 bases and J 4 bases, leaving 14 bases between the germline ends. CDR3 length equals 15 residues. Germline CDR1 and CDR2: SGHRS and YFSETQ. The CDR3, as DNA: TGCGCCAGCAGCGAAAGAGATCCGGGCACCGGGGAGCTGTTTTTT. Protein product: CASSERDPGTGELFF. Together with reference TRBV5-1 and TRBJ2-2, the CDR3 gives the full variable domain: KAGVTQTPRYLIKTRGQQVTLSCSPISGHRSVSWYQQTPGQGLQFLFEYFSETQRNKGNFPGRFSGRQFSNSRSEMNVSTLELGDSALYLCASSERDPGTGELFFGEGSRLTVL.

The V gene is TRBV2, the J gene TRBJ2-6, with no clear D. Trimming pared 6 bases from V and 0 bases from J, leaving 9 bases between. Germline V gives CDR1 SNHLY, CDR2 FYNNEI. This CDR3 is built from 15 residues. CDR3 coding DNA: TGTGCCAGCAGACCTCAGGTCTCTGGGGCCAACGTCCTGACTTTC. Translated: CASRPQVSGANVLTF.

This clone was detected only a few times. The chain is built from TRBV19 and TRBJ2-3; TRBD2 matches 12 bases. Trimming removed 8 bases from V and 5 bases from J; junction bases left unmatched: 5. CDR3 length: 14 amino acids. Germline assignment: CDR1 LNHDA and CDR2 SQIVND (reference sequence). The CDR3 nucleotides are TGTGCCAGTTCTAGCGGGAGGGCCGTAGATACGCAGTATTTT. Translation gives CASSSGRAVDTQYF. Supplemented by reference TRBV19 and TRBJ2-3, the full variable domain reads DGGITQSPKYLFRKEGQNVTLSCEQNLNHDAMYWYRQDPGQGLRLIYYSQIVNDFQKGDIAEGYSVSREKKESFPLTVTSAQKNPTAFYLCASSSGRAVDTQYFGPGTRLTVL.

This clone has a handful of counts. Other DNA sequences within the sample encode an identical CDR3. The V and J genes are TRBV28 and TRBJ2-7; D unclear. Trimming cost V 3 bases and J 3 bases, with 6 bases left between them. This CDR3 has 12 residues. Germline-derived CDR1 and CDR2 are MDHEN and SYDVKM. The CDR3 reads CASSFSYYEQYF. The CDR3 bases are TGTGCCAGCAGTTTTAGTTACTACGAGCAGTACTTC.

V gene TRBV29-1 combines with J gene TRBJ2-3, with D perhaps matching TRBD1 (5 bases). The V gene's germline CDR1 is SQVTM and CDR2 ANQGSEA. V was shortened by 7 bases and J by 7 bases, with 15 bases between the two germline ends. The CDR3 runs 12 residues. In DNA form, the CDR3 reads TGCAGCGCAACACCAGGGCTGAATACGCAGTATTTT. It specifies CSATPGLNTQYF.

This chain connects TRBV6-4 to TRBJ1-1; D call uncertain. With 5 bases removed from V and 3 bases from J, the gap between germline ends came to 10 bases. The germline gives CDR1 MRHNA, CDR2 SNTAGT. The CDR3 totals 13 residues. The CDR3 reads CASSLSEDTEAFF. CDR3 nucleotide sequence: TGTGCCAGCAGTTTAAGTGAGGACACTGAAGCTTTCTTT.

Of note for this clone: The sample holds other DNA sequences that translate to the same CDR3. The chain couples TRBV18 to TRBJ1-1; 8 nucleotides match TRBD1. This CDR3 contains 14 residues. Looked up from germline, CDR1 is KGHSH and CDR2 is LQKENI. Trimming at V came to 6 bases and at J to 5 bases, leaving 8 bases not matched to a gene. The CDR3 here is CASSPGQGRTEAFF. The CDR3 nucleotides are TGTGCCAGCTCGCCCGGACAGGGAAGAACTGAAGCTTTCTTT.

As to this clone: A junction end diverges from the germline sequence, so it may reflect a read error. The V call is TRBV19, the J call TRBJ2-7; TRBD2 might be the D (6 bases). The CDR3 has 13 amino acids. The germline gives CDR1 LNHDA, CDR2 SQIVND (reference sequence). DNA for the CDR3: TGTGCCAGTAGCATAGCGGCCCTCCACGAGCAGTACTTC. This sequence encodes CASSIAALHEQYF. Together with reference TRBV19 and TRBJ2-7, the CDR3 gives the full variable domain: DGGITQSPKYLFRKEGQNVTLSCEQNLNHDAMYWYRQDPGQGLRLIYYSQIVNDFQKGDIAEGYSVSREKKESFPLTVTSAQKNPTAFYLCASSIAALHEQYFGPGTRLTVT.